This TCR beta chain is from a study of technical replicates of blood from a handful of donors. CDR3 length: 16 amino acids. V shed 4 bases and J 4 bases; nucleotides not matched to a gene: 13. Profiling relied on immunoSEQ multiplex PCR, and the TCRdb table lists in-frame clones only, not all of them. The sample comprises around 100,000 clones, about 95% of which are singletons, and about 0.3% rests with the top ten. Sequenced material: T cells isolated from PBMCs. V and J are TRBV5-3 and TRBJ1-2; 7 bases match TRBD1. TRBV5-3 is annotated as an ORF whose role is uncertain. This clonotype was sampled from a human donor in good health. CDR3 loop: CARSRLRDSNLYGYTF. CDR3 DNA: TGTGCCAGAAGCCGCCTCCGGGACAGCAACCTCTATGGCTACACCTTC.